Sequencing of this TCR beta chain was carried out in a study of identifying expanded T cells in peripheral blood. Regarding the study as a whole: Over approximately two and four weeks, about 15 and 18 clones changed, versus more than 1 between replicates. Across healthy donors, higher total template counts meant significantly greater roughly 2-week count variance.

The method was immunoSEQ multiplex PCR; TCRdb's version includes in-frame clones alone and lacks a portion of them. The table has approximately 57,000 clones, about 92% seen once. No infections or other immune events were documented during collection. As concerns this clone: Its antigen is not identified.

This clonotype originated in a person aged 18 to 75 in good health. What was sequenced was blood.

The CDR3 DNA sequence: TGCGCCAGCAGCCAAGATACGGGGGTCTCTGGAAACACCATATATTTT. Protein sequence: CASSQDTGVSGNTIYF. The gene calls are TRBV4-3 and TRBJ1-3; possibly TRBD1 for D (5 bases). Per the germline V gene, CDR1 is LGHNA and CDR2 is YSLEER. The CDR3 runs to 16 residues. V was clipped by 0 bases and J by 0 bases, with 9 bases between them.